This is a list of T cell receptor beta chains from one sample in a study of control samples from healthy donors and cancer patients. Produced via immunoSEQ multiplex PCR; TCRdb's table is partial and in-frame only. The sample consists of about 40,000 clones, 92% of them appearing once. Sequencing was performed on blood. Receptor source: a woman aged 45-59 years in good health. Each CDR3 is given with its conserved first and last residue. The order of the fields is V gene, clone size, J gene, D gene, CDR3 DNA, CDR3 protein. A D gene is named only where the DNA matches it firmly. Expanded clones get a size class; other rows say once, few or many, or leave the size out.

v_gene: TRBV10-3
abundance: -
j_gene: TRBJ1-5
d_gene: TRBD1
CDR3nt: TGTGCCATCAGTGAGACGCAGGGGGCGGGCAATCAGCCCCAGCATTTT
CDR3aa: CAISETQGAGNQPQHF

v_gene: TRBV5-8
abundance: -
j_gene: TRBJ1-5
d_gene: TRBD1
CDR3nt: TGTGCCAGCAGCTTGGGTGGACAGGGGTTTCAGCCCCAGCATTTT
CDR3aa: CASSLGGQGFQPQHF

v_gene: TRBV9
abundance: -
j_gene: TRBJ2-3
d_gene: -
CDR3nt: TGTGCCAGCAGCGTAGCTGTAGCAGATACGCAGTATTTT
CDR3aa: CASSVAVADTQYF

v_gene: TRBV9
abundance: -
j_gene: TRBJ2-1
d_gene: -
CDR3nt: TGTGCCAGCAGCGACCGGACAGCACAATCCTACAATGAGCAGTTCTTC
CDR3aa: CASSDRTAQSYNEQFF

v_gene: TRBV5-6
abundance: -
j_gene: TRBJ2-1
d_gene: -
CDR3nt: TGTGCCAGCAGCTTGGTGGACAGTCGTTTCAATGAGCAGTTCTTC
CDR3aa: CASSLVDSRFNEQFF

v_gene: TRBV6-1
abundance: -
j_gene: TRBJ1-5
d_gene: -
CDR3nt: TGTGCCAGCAGTGGGGAGTTTGTGGGTAGCAATCAGCCCCAGCATTTT
CDR3aa: CASSGEFVGSNQPQHF

v_gene: TRBV28
abundance: -
j_gene: TRBJ1-2
d_gene: -
CDR3nt: TGTGCCAGCAGTTTATTGGGATATGGCTACACCTTC
CDR3aa: CASSLLGYGYTF

v_gene: TRBV6-6
abundance: -
j_gene: TRBJ1-2
d_gene: -
CDR3nt: TGTGCCAGCATTCTCCAAGGGGGACGCACCTATGGCTACACCTTC
CDR3aa: CASILQGGRTYGYTF

v_gene: TRBV5-1
abundance: -
j_gene: TRBJ2-1
d_gene: -
CDR3nt: TGCGCCAGCAGCCGGACGGGGACTTCCTACAATGAGCAGTTCTTC
CDR3aa: CASSRTGTSYNEQFF

v_gene: TRBV7-2
abundance: -
j_gene: TRBJ1-5
d_gene: TRBD1
CDR3nt: TGTGCCAGCAGTTTGACAGGGACCTATCAGCCCCAGCATTTT
CDR3aa: CASSLTGTYQPQHF

v_gene: TRBV30
abundance: -
j_gene: TRBJ1-6
d_gene: TRBD1
CDR3nt: TGTGCCTGGAGTGTAATAAAGACAGGGTTGGGAAAAAGGGGTTCACCCCTCCACTTT
CDR3aa: CAWSVIKTGLGKRGSPLHF

v_gene: TRBV6-6
abundance: -
j_gene: TRBJ2-7
d_gene: TRBD1
CDR3nt: TGTGCCAGCCGATCGACAGGGGGGTCCTACGAGCAGTACTTC
CDR3aa: CASRSTGGSYEQYF

v_gene: TRBV27
abundance: -
j_gene: TRBJ1-5
d_gene: TRBD1
CDR3nt: TGTGCCAGCAGTTTATCCGCGACAGGGGGCAATCAGCCCCAGCATTTT
CDR3aa: CASSLSATGGNQPQHF

v_gene: TRBV7-2
abundance: -
j_gene: TRBJ1-6
d_gene: -
CDR3nt: TGTGCCAGCAGCTTAGCCCCGGGGCAGCATTCACCCCTCCACTTT
CDR3aa: CASSLAPGQHSPLHF

v_gene: TRBV25-1
abundance: -
j_gene: TRBJ1-3
d_gene: -
CDR3nt: TGTGCCAGCAACGGCGCCTCTGGAAACACCATATATTTT
CDR3aa: CASNGASGNTIYF

v_gene: TRBV11-2
abundance: -
j_gene: TRBJ1-6
d_gene: TRBD1
CDR3nt: TGTGCCAGCAGCAGCCGACAGGGACACTCCTATAATTCACCCCTCCACTTT
CDR3aa: CASSSRQGHSYNSPLHF

v_gene: TRBV27
abundance: -
j_gene: TRBJ1-2
d_gene: TRBD1
CDR3nt: TGTGCCAGCAGTCCGCCGGGACAGGGCATCTATGGCTACACCTTC
CDR3aa: CASSPPGQGIYGYTF

v_gene: TRBV6-4
abundance: -
j_gene: TRBJ2-1
d_gene: TRBD1
CDR3nt: TGTGCCAGCAGTGTGGGACAGGGGGCCACTGGTGAGCAGTTCTTC
CDR3aa: CASSVGQGATGEQFF

v_gene: TRBV7-9
abundance: -
j_gene: TRBJ1-2
d_gene: -
CDR3nt: TGTGCCAGCAGCTTAAATGCACAGGCGGGGGGCTACACCTTC
CDR3aa: CASSLNAQAGGYTF

v_gene: TRBV4-3
abundance: -
j_gene: TRBJ1-3
d_gene: -
CDR3nt: TGCGCCAGCAGCCAAGTTCCGGGCTCGGCTGGAAACACCATATATTTT
CDR3aa: CASSQVPGSAGNTIYF

v_gene: TRBV5-6
abundance: few
j_gene: TRBJ2-3
d_gene: -
CDR3nt: TGTGCCAGCAGCTTGTTGAGGGGGGCTAGCACAGATACGCAGTATTTT
CDR3aa: CASSLLRGASTDTQYF

v_gene: TRBV7-9
abundance: once
j_gene: TRBJ1-1
d_gene: -
CDR3nt: TGTGCCAGCAGCTTATCGGGCAGGGTGGGCACTGAAGCTTTCTTT
CDR3aa: CASSLSGRVGTEAFF

v_gene: TRBV27
abundance: -
j_gene: TRBJ2-3
d_gene: TRBD2
CDR3nt: TGTGCCAGCAGTTTCTACGGAGCGGGGGGGAGCACAGATACGCAGTATTTT
CDR3aa: CASSFYGAGGSTDTQYF

v_gene: TRBV7-3
abundance: -
j_gene: TRBJ2-1
d_gene: -
CDR3nt: TGTGCCAGCAGCCCTGGGGGGGCCCCCTCCTACAATGAGCAGTTCTTC
CDR3aa: CASSPGGAPSYNEQFF

v_gene: TRBV29-1
abundance: -
j_gene: TRBJ1-1
d_gene: -
CDR3nt: TGCAGCGTTTCAGTCCTAAACACTGAAGCTTTCTTT
CDR3aa: CSVSVLNTEAFF

v_gene: TRBV23-1
abundance: -
j_gene: TRBJ1-5
d_gene: TRBD1
CDR3nt: TGCGCCAGCAGTCAGCTCTTCGGGACAGTCAATCAGCCCCAGCATTTT
CDR3aa: CASSQLFGTVNQPQHF

v_gene: TRBV5-1
abundance: -
j_gene: TRBJ2-3
d_gene: TRBD2
CDR3nt: TGCGCCAGCAGCTCCCTAGCGGGGGGGCTGGCAGATACGCAGTATTTT
CDR3aa: CASSSLAGGLADTQYF

v_gene: TRBV6-4
abundance: -
j_gene: TRBJ2-7
d_gene: TRBD1
CDR3nt: TGTGCCAGCACCCTAGGGACAGGGACGGGCGAGCAGTACTTC
CDR3aa: CASTLGTGTGEQYF

v_gene: TRBV7-7
abundance: -
j_gene: TRBJ1-4
d_gene: -
CDR3nt: TGTGCCAGCAGCTTAGGGGGGCCTAATGAAAAACTGTTTTTT
CDR3aa: CASSLGGPNEKLFF

v_gene: TRBV19
abundance: -
j_gene: TRBJ1-1
d_gene: -
CDR3nt: TGTGCCAGCCAAAATGAGGGGAAGGCGGCTTTCTTT
CDR3aa: CASQNEGKAAFF